Detailed here is one TCR beta chain. The data originate from a study of T cells in localized non-small cell lung cancer. Generated by immunoSEQ multiplex PCR, the TCRdb table keeps only in-frame clones and is missing some. The sample includes 34,000 or so clones, 90% to 95% of them seen just once. CDR1 is SGHTA and CDR2 is FQGNSA in the germline V gene. This CDR3 has 15 amino acids. The V and J ends lost 1 base and 5 bases respectively, with 11 bases between them. This sequence originates from a female donor aged 60 or older with stage I lung adenocarcinoma. The sequencing used peripheral blood, collected before any cancer treatment. The rearrangement joins TRBV7-2 to TRBJ1-4; no clear D gene. The CDR3 region is CASSLVRTWNEKLFF. The CDR3 DNA sequence: TGTGCCAGCAGCTTAGTGCGTACTTGGAATGAAAAACTGTTTTTT.